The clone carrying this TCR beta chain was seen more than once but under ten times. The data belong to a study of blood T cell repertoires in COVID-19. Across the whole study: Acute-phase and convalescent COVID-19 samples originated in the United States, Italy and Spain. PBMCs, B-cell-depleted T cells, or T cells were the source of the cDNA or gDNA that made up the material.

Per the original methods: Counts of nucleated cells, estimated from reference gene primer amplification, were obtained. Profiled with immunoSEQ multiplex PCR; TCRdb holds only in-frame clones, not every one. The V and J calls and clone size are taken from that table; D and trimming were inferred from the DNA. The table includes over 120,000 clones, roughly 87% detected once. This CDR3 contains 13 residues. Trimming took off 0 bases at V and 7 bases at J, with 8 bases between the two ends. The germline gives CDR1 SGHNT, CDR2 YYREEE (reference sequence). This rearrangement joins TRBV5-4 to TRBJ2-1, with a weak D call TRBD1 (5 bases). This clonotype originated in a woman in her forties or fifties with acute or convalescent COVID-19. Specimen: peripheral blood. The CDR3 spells CASSLAGMNEQFF. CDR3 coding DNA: TGTGCCAGCAGCTTGGCAGGGATGAATGAGCAGTTCTTC.